This section outlines one TCR beta chain sequence together with its context. Its recognized antigen is unknown. The sample holds no much larger clone one base away, and base qualities are not on file. To sequence the TCRbeta CDR3 region, genomic DNA was isolated from the sorted cells. The immunoSEQ Assay was used to sequence the TCRbeta CDR3 regions. Sourced from immuneACCESS, this table was stored by TCRdb with only in-frame sequences that have V and J called. A share of the clones is absent; for the studies checked, an unresolved V gene accounts for under half, and the remainder has no known explanation. The sample table contains 70,000 or so clones; only one count was recorded for 65% to 85% of them. The ten largest clones capture around 0.78% of the sample. The sample originates from a study of OX40 agonist ivuxolimab in advanced cancers. About the full investigation: Ivuxolimab, which targeted the costimulatory receptor OX40 (CD134), was an agonistic, fully human IgG2 monoclonal antibody. The paper describes the monotherapy dose-escalation part (N ≈ 49 patients) of the phase I trial of ivuxolimab. Prior anti-PD-1, anti-PD-L1 or anti-CTLA-4 therapy was permitted, and checkpoint inhibitors had been received by roughly 42% of dose-escalation patients. Partial responses were achieved by three dose-escalation patients, of whom one had hepatocellular carcinoma and two had cutaneous melanoma. Of the approximately 54 patients in dose escalation, 19 had hepatocellular carcinoma, about 15 had melanoma, 9 had renal cell carcinoma and 9 had head and neck cancer. Peripheral TCRbeta sequencing aimed to test whether ivuxolimab altered TCR sequence diversity and caused clonal T-cell expansion. In the dose-escalation cohort, 82.7% of patients were male, and the mean age was around 60 years, with a range of about 20 to 90. Intravenous ivuxolimab was administered to patients every 2 weeks at six dose levels: 0.01, 0.1, 0.3, 1.5, 3 and 10 mg/kg.

The trial excluded patients who had a history of autoimmune disease or were on systemic immunosuppression. Peripheral blood for TCR sequencing was collected from all dose cohorts at baseline, on cycle 4 day 1, and on cycle 7 day 1. The samples were taken from a phase I, first-in-human, multicenter, open-label dose-escalation trial of ivuxolimab. Adults with locally advanced or metastatic head and neck squamous cell, hepatocellular, melanoma or renal cell carcinoma were enrolled in the trial. Before TCR sequencing, CD4+ and CD8+ T cells were separately sorted from peripheral blood. What the research found in general, with its limitations: Clonal expansion of both CD4+ and CD8+ blood T cells was observed from baseline to week 6 at doses 0.1 to 3.0 mg/kg. In the 0.1-3.0 mg/kg groups, partial responders were among the patients with the lowest normalized peripheral clonal expansion, particularly in CD8+ T cells. Antigen specificity was not determined for the clonally expanded peripheral T cells. After ivuxolimab, more expanded clones were found on average in CD8+ T cells than in CD4+ T cells. Low levels of normalized T-cell clonal expansion were also seen in some patients who did not respond.

The source is an adult with an advanced solid tumor such as melanoma, head and neck, liver or kidney cancer. The sequenced sample was CD4+ or CD8+ T cells sorted from blood, obtained in a trial of the OX40 agonist ivuxolimab.

The CDR3 reads as follows: CASSTYDSLLFF. The nucleotides read TGTGCCAGTAGTACCTACGACAGCCTGCTGTTTTTT. The chain is made from TRBV19 and TRBJ1-4, and possibly TRBD1, on 5 matching bases. The junction shows trimming of 4 bases on V and 14 bases on J, plus 14 bases between the germline ends. From a lookup of the germline V gene (reference sequence), CDR1 and CDR2 are LNHDA and SQIVND. The CDR3 spans 12 residues, from the cysteine through the phenylalanine. Only the CDR3 region is kept as DNA, spanning 36 bases read in frame from base 1. Extended through the reference TRBV19 and TRBJ1-4 proteins, this CDR3 yields the full variable domain: DGGITQSPKYLFRKEGQNVTLSCEQNLNHDAMYWYRQDPGQGLRLIYYSQIVNDFQKGDIAEGYSVSREKKESFPLTVTSAQKNPTAFYLCASSTYDSLLFFGSGTQLSVL.